This TCR beta chain was profiled in a study of blood T cell repertoires in COVID-19. Overall study: From T cells, B-cell-depleted T cells, or PBMCs came the material, which was cDNA or gDNA.

The germline V gene has CDR1 KGHSH and CDR2 LQKENI. The V gene end was trimmed by 1 base and the J gene end by 7 bases; junction bases not matched to a gene: 10. The CDR3 covers 15 residues. Profiling relied on immunoSEQ multiplex PCR, and the TCRdb table lists in-frame clones only, not all of them. This sample has some 180,000 clones; about nine tenths occur once, and the top ten carry less than 25%. The sequenced material came from peripheral blood. The chain employs TRBV18 and TRBJ2-7; 7 bases agree with TRBD1. This TCR was recovered from a man between 65 and 85 years old with active or convalescent COVID-19. CDR3 in DNA: TGTGCCAGCTCACCACGTTTTACAGGGGATGGGGAGCAGTACTTC. This codes for CASSPRFTGDGEQYF.